These T cell receptor beta chains were read from a single sample in a study of shared clonotypes between healthy human individuals. Generated by immunoSEQ multiplex PCR, the TCRdb table keeps only in-frame clones and is missing some. The sample includes over 400,000 clones, more than 65% of them seen just once. The sample taken for sequencing was PBMCs. Receptors were obtained from a woman between 35 and 50 years old in good health. Some clones in this sample may be carry-over from other donors' samples. Both conserved end residues are part of each CDR3. D genes are given only for firm matches. Clone size appears in some rows only: once, few, many, or a class for an expanded clone.

clone_size j_call v_call d_call cdr3_nt cdr3_aa
NA TRBJ2-3 TRBV9 NA TGTGCCAGCAGCGTAGCTACCACAGATACGCAGTATTTT CASSVATTDTQYF
many TRBJ1-4 TRBV28 NA TGTGCCAGCAGTCCCGCGGGGTTGAGGGCTAATGAAAAACTGTTTTTT CASSPAGLRANEKLFF
once TRBJ1-2 TRBV19 NA TGTGCCAGTAGTATCAGTCGGAGTAACTATGGCTACACCTTC CASSISRSNYGYTF
NA TRBJ2-3 TRBV15 NA TGTGCCACCAGCAGAGGAGCTACCCGCACAGATACGCAGTATTTT CATSRGATRTDTQYF
once TRBJ1-2 TRBV18 NA TGTGCCAGCTCACGCCTCCCGCGGGAGGATGGCTACACCTTC CASSRLPREDGYTF
NA TRBJ1-4 TRBV5-6 NA TGTGCCAGCAGCGGACAACGGAATGAAAAACTGTTTTTT CASSGQRNEKLFF
many TRBJ2-3 TRBV10-1 TRBD2 TGCGCCAGCAGTGATGCTAGCGGGACGGATACGCAGTATTTT CASSDASGTDTQYF
NA TRBJ1-2 TRBV18 NA TGTGCCACCGAACCCGTGGACAGAGCCTATGGCTACACCTTC CATEPVDRAYGYTF
few TRBJ2-5 TRBV18 TRBD1 TGTGCCAGCTCACCACTTACAGGGGAAGAGACCCAGTACTTC CASSPLTGEETQYF
NA TRBJ1-1 TRBV30 TRBD1 TGTGCCTGGAGTGTACGTCTGGAGGGGGCAATGAACACTGAAGCTTTCTTT CAWSVRLEGAMNTEAFF
NA TRBJ2-7 TRBV11-2 TRBD1 TGTGCCAGCAGCTTAGCCGGGCGGCAGGGGGTCTCCTACGAGCAGTACTTC CASSLAGRQGVSYEQYF
NA TRBJ1-2 TRBV5-4 NA TGTGCCAGCAGCTTGGTGGGCGGGGGCGCAGGCTATGGCTACACCTTC CASSLVGGGAGYGYTF
few TRBJ2-7 TRBV7-9 NA TGTGCCAGCAGCGCCGGGACGGGACGATCCTACGAGCAGTACTTC CASSAGTGRSYEQYF
NA TRBJ1-2 TRBV6-1 NA TGTGCCAGCAGTGAATCCCCAACAGGGTTTCATAGTGGCTACACCTTC CASSESPTGFHSGYTF
NA TRBJ1-5 TRBV2 NA TGTGCCAGCAGTGGGTTACAGCCCAATCAGCCCCAGCATTTT CASSGLQPNQPQHF
once TRBJ2-1 TRBV4-2 NA TGTGCCAGCAGCCAAGATTCCGGGGATGAGCAGTTCTTC CASSQDSGDEQFF
NA TRBJ2-7 TRBV28 TRBD1 TGTGCCAGCACCCACCCGGGACAGGGATCGAGATCCTACGAGCAGTACTTC CASTHPGQGSRSYEQYF
NA TRBJ2-7 TRBV4-1 NA TGCGCCAGCAGCCACCGGGACGGTGGTGTCCACGAGCAGTACTTC CASSHRDGGVHEQYF
NA TRBJ1-2 TRBV5-1 TRBD1 TGCGCCAGCAGCTTACAGACAGGGACCCAATATGGCTACACCTTC CASSLQTGTQYGYTF
NA TRBJ1-5 TRBV10-3 NA TGTGCCATCAGTGATCGGGACATTTGGCATTTT CAISDRDIWHF
NA TRBJ2-6 TRBV11-2 NA TGTGCCAGCAGCATACAGGGAAATATTGGGGCAAACGTCCTGACTTTC CASSIQGNIGANVLTF